The 16 T cell receptor beta chains presented below share a single source sample, sequenced in a study of shared clonotypes between healthy human individuals. Profiling relied on immunoSEQ multiplex PCR, and the TCRdb table lists in-frame clones only, not all of them. The sample gives 560,000 or so clones, approximately 96% of which show up once; 0.11% is in the top ten. Positive CCR7 selection of CD45RO-negative cells yielded the naive CD8 cells, and terminally differentiated effector memory CD45RA+ cells were excluded. Sequencing input: naive CD8+ T cells sorted from blood. All receptors come from a woman under 40 in good health.

This clone showed up just once. The rearrangement links TRBV10-1 to TRBJ1-5; D is ambiguous. The V and J ends lost 5 bases and 6 bases respectively, with 5 bases between them. From germline, CDR1 is WNHNN and CDR2 SYGVQD (reference sequence). The CDR3 is 11 amino acids. The CDR3 DNA follows: TGCGCCAGCAGTAGTGGTCAGCCCCAGCATTTT. Protein product: CASSSGQPQHF.

The chain carries TRBV6-5 and TRBJ2-7; D gene unclear. V dropped 0 bases and J dropped 3 bases, with 9 bases sitting between them. Germline CDR1 MNHEY, CDR2 SVGAGI. This CDR3 comprises 14 residues. Written as DNA, the CDR3 is TGTGCCAGCAGTTACTCCGGTCCAGACTACGAGCAGTACTTC. Protein: CASSYSGPDYEQYF.

About this clone itself: At one of its ends the junction is not consistent with the germline gene, which may arise from a read error. This chain uses TRBV7-9 with TRBJ2-3, with D perhaps matching TRBD2 (5 bases). There are 15 residues in the CDR3. Germline loops: CDR1 SEHNR, CDR2 FQNEAQ (reference sequence). The CDR3 DNA reads TGTGCCAGCAGCTTACCGGACCCAGAGGGAGATGCGCAGTATTTT. Translation: CASSLPDPEGDAQYF.

The genes are TRBV6-1 and TRBJ2-7; the D is unclear. Trimming shortened V by 6 bases and J by 2 bases, and 5 bases separated the two germline ends. The CDR3 is 11 amino acids. Germline V gene data show CDR1 as MNHNS and CDR2 as SASEGT. The CDR3 is CASRETYEQYF. The CDR3 nucleotides are TGTGCCAGCAGGGAAACCTACGAGCAGTACTTC.

This sequence joins TRBV27 and TRBJ1-2; tentatively, D is TRBD1 (5 bases). The CDR3 has 15 amino acids. V lost 0 bases to trimming and J lost 2 bases, with 10 bases between them. The germline CDR1 and CDR2 sequences are MNHEY and SMNVEV (reference sequence). The CDR3 loop reads CASSLSGRANYGYTF. The CDR3 nucleotides read TGTGCCAGCAGTTTATCCGGCAGGGCCAACTATGGCTACACCTTC.

The chain couples TRBV27 to TRBJ2-5, with TRBD1 identical over 8 bases. The assigned J gene may be wrong: the sequence end matches TRBJ2-7 better. The CDR3 consists of 14 residues. The germline gives CDR1 MNHEY, CDR2 SMNVEV (reference sequence). CDR3 residues: CASSPGGASYEQYF. The CDR3, as DNA: TGTGCCAGCAGTCCAGGGGGCGCCTCCTACGAGCAGTACTTC.

This CDR3 reads CASSFMGIGGTVYEQYF. The CDR3 coding sequence is TGTGCCAGCAGCTTTATGGGGATAGGGGGAACCGTTTACGAGCAGTACTTC. The genes are TRBV11-2 and TRBJ2-7, with TRBD1 as a possible D gene (6 bases). V was pared by 3 bases and J by 4 bases, with 22 bases between. This CDR3 region has 17 residues. Germline-derived CDR1 and CDR2 are SGHAT and FQNNGV.

This chain joins TRBV11-2 and TRBJ1-4; TRBD1 matches at 9 bases. CDR3 length: 18 residues. Germline CDR1 and CDR2: SGHAT and FQNNGV. The J segment lost 0 bases and the V segment lost 3 bases, leaving 8 bases of the junction unmatched. The CDR3 nucleotides are TGTGCCAGCAGCTTTGGTTGGGGACAGGGTCCAACTAATGAAAAACTGTTTTTT. Translation gives CASSFGWGQGPTNEKLFF.

J is TRBJ2-1 and V is TRBV4-2; 8 bases match TRBD2. Trimming at V came to 1 base and at J to 8 bases, leaving 7 bases not matched to a gene. There are 15 residues in the CDR3. Germline V gene sequence: CDR1 LGHNA, CDR2 YNFKEQ. Here the CDR3 reads CASSQGQRERDEQFF. For the CDR3, the DNA is TGTGCCAGCAGCCAAGGCCAGCGGGAGCGGGATGAGCAGTTCTTC.

The V and J genes are TRBV27 and TRBJ2-7; D is uncertain. The germline gives CDR1 MNHEY, CDR2 SMNVEV (reference sequence). This CDR3 is built from 13 residues. V was trimmed by 7 bases and J by 3 bases, leaving 13 bases between them. CDR3 DNA sequence: TGTGCCAGCATGGCTAAAGGGATCTACGAGCAGTACTTC. The encoded protein is CASMAKGIYEQYF.

The chain has TRBV10-2 and TRBJ2-7; TRBD1 is a possible D gene (6 bases). With 8 bases removed from V and 2 bases from J, the gap between germline ends came to 13 bases. CDR3 length: 13 amino acids. CDR1 WSHSY and CDR2 SAAADI come from the germline V gene. CDR3 region: CASLGGTAYEQYF. The CDR3 DNA sequence: TGCGCCAGCCTTGGGGGCACGGCCTACGAGCAGTACTTC.

The rearrangement joins TRBV19 to TRBJ2-1; D is unclear. Trimming pared 3 bases from V and 3 bases from J, leaving 9 bases between. Germline CDR1 LNHDA, CDR2 SQIVND (reference sequence). The CDR3 extends over 14 amino acids. The CDR3 region has the DNA TGTGCCAGTAGTATGGCCCTTCTCTACAATGAGCAGTTCTTC. It is translated as CASSMALLYNEQFF.

V is TRBV6-6 and J is TRBJ2-1; 7 bases are a match to TRBD1. Germline values: CDR1 MNHNY, CDR2 SVGAGI (reference sequence). Trimming removed 6 bases from V and 6 bases from J; junction bases left unmatched: 8. CDR3 length: 14 amino acids. The CDR3 loop reads CASRTRTGFNEQFF. CDR3 DNA: TGTGCCAGCAGGACCAGGACAGGATTCAATGAGCAGTTCTTC.

The chain employs TRBV28 and TRBJ2-3, with 9 bases fitting TRBD2. Germline CDR1 reads MDHEN; CDR2 reads SYDVKM. This CDR3 comprises 15 residues. The J segment lost 6 bases and the V segment lost 5 bases, leaving 9 bases of the junction unmatched. The CDR3 is CASSRAGGRGDTQYF. DNA of the CDR3: TGTGCCAGCAGTAGAGCGGGAGGCCGCGGGGATACGCAGTATTTT.

The chain combines TRBV27 with TRBJ2-5; D unclear. The J call may not be correct, given that the DNA end is closer to TRBJ2-7. Germline V gene sequence: CDR1 MNHEY, CDR2 SMNVEV (reference sequence). The CDR3 is made up of 13 amino acids. The CDR3 DNA reads as TGTGCCAGCAGCTCGACGGCAGCCTACGAGCAGTACTTC. Its protein is CASSSTAAYEQYF.

The chain has TRBV19 and TRBJ2-7; D may match TRBD1 or TRBD2 (5 bases each). The CDR3 is 14 residues long. Trimming removed 1 base at V and 2 bases at J, with 9 bases between. CDR1 LNHDA and CDR2 SQIVND come from the germline V gene (reference sequence). The CDR3 region has the DNA TGTGCCAGTAGTATAGGGGACCCACCCTACGAGCAGTACTTC. This translates into CASSIGDPPYEQYF. The complete variable domain, with remaining parts taken from reference TRBV19 and TRBJ2-7, reads DGGITQSPKYLFRKEGQNVTLSCEQNLNHDAMYWYRQDPGQGLRLIYYSQIVNDFQKGDIAEGYSVSREKKESFPLTVTSAQKNPTAFYLCASSIGDPPYEQYFGPGTRLTVT.